One and the same sample provided the 5 T cell receptor beta chains below, sequenced in a study of identical twins. TCRdb passed the 5' RACE reads through MiXCR, listing each CDR3 protein once. The table includes around 1.7 million distinct CDR3 sequences, around 33% detected once. Material: cord blood. The origin of the receptors is a newborn girl in good health.

The rearrangement links TRBV29-1 to TRBJ2-2, with 9 bases matching TRBD1. Per germline, CDR1 SQVTM and CDR2 ANQGSEA. The CDR3 length is 15 residues. Losses at the gene ends were 4 bases for V and 0 bases for J; bases not matched to a gene: 3. CDR3 in amino acids: CSVAGTGTNTGELFF. The CDR3 DNA reads as TGCAGCGTTGCCGGGACAGGGACGAACACCGGGGAGCTGTTTTTT.

The rearrangement joins TRBV6-6 to TRBJ1-1, with a possible D match to TRBD1 (5 bases). Trimming shortened V by 6 bases and J by 8 bases, and 16 bases separated the two germline ends. CDR1 and CDR2 (germline): MNHNY, SVGAGI (reference sequence). CDR3 length: 13 residues. CDR3 loop: CASRSTARKEAFF. CDR3 nucleotides: TGTGCCAGCAGATCGACAGCGCGGAAAGAAGCTTTCTTT.

A few counts support this clonotype. This sequence joins TRBV3-1 and TRBJ2-1, with 7 bases identical to TRBD1. The V and J ends lost 1 base and 9 bases, in that order; junction bases with no gene match: 3. The CDR3 is 13 residues long. Per germline, CDR1 LGHDT and CDR2 YNNKEL (reference sequence). The CDR3: CASSQVRQGEQFF. CDR3 nucleotide sequence: TGTGCCAGCAGCCAAGTGCGACAGGGTGAGCAGTTCTTC.

The chain has TRBV28 and TRBJ2-7, with D perhaps TRBD1 (6 bases). Germline V CDR1 and CDR2: MDHEN, SYDVKM. V lost 4 bases and J lost 4, with 20 bases in between. This CDR3 is built from 16 residues. CDR3 nucleotides: TGTGCCAGCAGTTCCACAGGGCGGTCGACATGGTACGAGCAGTACTTC. It yields the protein CASSSTGRSTWYEQYF.

The V call is TRBV2, the J call TRBJ1-4; 12 nucleotides align to TRBD1. V lost 6 bases, J lost 3 bases, and 2 bases stayed unmatched. The CDR3 loop spans 15 amino acids. Germline CDR1 and CDR2: SNHLY and FYNNEI. The CDR3 region has the DNA TGTGCCAGCAGGGGACAGGGGGCGCCTAATGAAAAACTGTTTTTT. This codes for CASRGQGAPNEKLFF.